Each of the 32 T cell receptor beta chains below was sequenced from the same sample in a study of cytomegalovirus exposure and HLA in healthy donors (dated by TCRdb to about 2017). Library preparation employed the immunoSEQ multiplex PCR assay. For the multiplex PCR, a mixture combining 60 forward primers for TCR Vbeta segments and 13 reverse primers for TCR Jbeta segments was used. TCRdb mirrors the immuneACCESS table, restricted to in-frame sequences. Some clones are absent from its copies; in checked studies, under half trace to an unresolved V gene, and the reason for the others is unknown. In this sample the table shows some 150,000 clones, 65% to 75% of which occur a single time. 2.5% of the sample rests with the top ten. The source material was PBMCs. The receptors here all came from a human donor in good health.

The chain carries TRBV27 and TRBJ2-7, with 7 bases that match TRBD2. Trimming at V came to 8 bases and at J to 2 bases, leaving 6 bases not matched to a gene. The CDR3 loop spans 13 amino acids. CDR1 and CDR2 (germline): MNHEY, SMNVEV (reference sequence). The CDR3 reads CASGSGLTYEQYF. The DNA of the CDR3 is TGTGCCAGCGGGTCGGGACTAACCTACGAGCAGTACTTC.

This chain links TRBV5-1 with TRBJ1-4; D is uncertain. The length of the CDR3 is 14 residues. The germline V gene has CDR1 SGHRS and CDR2 YFSETQ. V lost 4 bases to trimming and J lost 5 bases, with 12 bases between them. The CDR3 nucleotides are TGCGCCAGCAGCATGGCGCGGCCGAATGAAAAACTGTTTTTT. The encoded protein is CASSMARPNEKLFF.

The V gene is TRBV19, the J gene TRBJ1-5; tentatively, D is TRBD1 (6 bases). Between the trimmed V and J ends, which lost 5 bases and 6 bases, there was a span of 14 bases. Per the germline V gene, CDR1 is LNHDA and CDR2 is SQIVND (reference sequence). The CDR3 spans 14 residues. The CDR3 bases are TGTGCCAGTAGTCAACAGGGTTTGGGTCAGCCCCAGCATTTT. Translation gives CASSQQGLGQPQHF.

In its sample, this clone was seen once. This chain connects TRBV27 to TRBJ2-5; TRBD2 matches at 14 bases. This CDR3 spans 16 amino acids. The germline gives CDR1 MNHEY, CDR2 SMNVEV (reference sequence). The V and J ends lost 5 bases and 5 bases, in that order; junction bases with no gene match: 7. The CDR3 coding sequence is TGTGCCAGCAGTACCCGACTAGCGGGGGGGGCGGAGACCCAGTACTTC. Translating it yields CASSTRLAGGAETQYF.

The chain employs TRBV6-1 and TRBJ2-5, with 7 bases aligning to TRBD2. Germline trimming cut 3 bases from V and 7 bases from J; bases unmatched to any gene: 5. This CDR3 comprises 13 residues. Germline CDR1 reads MNHNS; CDR2 reads SASEGT. Written as DNA, the CDR3 is TGTGCCAGCAGTGAGCGGGGGAGCGGGACCCAGTACTTC. Protein sequence: CASSERGSGTQYF.

The rearrangement uses TRBV7-9 and TRBJ2-1, with TRBD2 identical over 9 bases. Germline CDR1 and CDR2: SEHNR and FQNEAQ (reference sequence). Unmatched junction bases numbered 14, after V lost 5 bases and J lost 0 bases. This CDR3 region has 19 residues. The CDR3 DNA is TGTGCCAGCAGCCGTCGGACTAGCGAGGCGAGAAGCTCCTACAATGAGCAGTTCTTC. Its protein product is CASSRRTSEARSSYNEQFF.

The gene calls are TRBV5-1 and TRBJ2-1; TRBD2 matches 7 bases. V lost 0 bases to trimming and J lost 9 bases; unmatched junction nucleotides: 6. CDR1 is SGHRS and CDR2 is YFSETQ in the germline V gene. The CDR3 is 14 amino acids. CDR3 DNA sequence: TGCGCCAGCAGCTTGGGTGGGCCGGGGGGTGAGCAGTTCTTC. It codes for CASSLGGPGGEQFF.

The chain has TRBV7-3 and TRBJ1-6, with D possibly being TRBD1 (5 bases). Germline lookup yields CDR1 SGHTA and CDR2 FQGTGA. CDR3 length equals 14 residues. V was cut by 3 bases and J by 5 bases, with 8 bases left in between. CDR3 sequence: CASSFGGDNSPLHF. For the CDR3, the DNA is TGTGCCAGCAGCTTCGGGGGGGATAATTCACCCCTCCACTTT. The variable domain in full, completed from reference TRBV7-3 and TRBJ1-6, reads GAGVSQTPSNKVTEKGKYVELRCDPISGHTALYWYRQSLGQGPEFLIYFQGTGAADDSGLPNDRFFAVRPEGSVSTLKIQRTERGDSAVYLCASSFGGDNSPLHFGNGTRLTVT.

The J gene is TRBJ2-7, the V gene TRBV7-2, with D possibly being TRBD1 (6 bases). There are 14 residues in the CDR3. Germline V gene sequence: CDR1 SGHTA, CDR2 FQGNSA. V was pared by 5 bases and J by 5 bases, with 16 bases between. The CDR3 sequence is CASSVTGWWNEQYF. CDR3 sequence (DNA): TGTGCCAGCAGCGTCACAGGGTGGTGGAACGAGCAGTACTTC.

The V and J genes are TRBV10-1 and TRBJ1-1; D unresolved. Germline assignment: CDR1 WNHNN and CDR2 SYGVQD (reference sequence). The length of the CDR3 is 13 residues. The V gene lost 0 bases and the J gene lost 1 base, with 3 bases spanning the gap. CDR3 bases: TGCGCCAGCAGTGAGTCCTCGAACACTGAAGCTTTCTTT. It is translated as CASSESSNTEAFF.

The rearrangement joins TRBV6-5 to TRBJ1-6; D is perhaps TRBD1 (5 bases). CDR1 is MNHEY and CDR2 is SVGAGI in the germline V gene. This CDR3 comprises 13 residues. V lost 7 bases to trimming and J lost 7 bases, with 11 bases between them. The CDR3 protein is CASTWGLNSPLHF. The CDR3 nucleotides are TGTGCCAGCACTTGGGGCCTAAATTCACCCCTCCACTTT.

The chain carries TRBV29-1 and TRBJ2-2; D perhaps matches TRBD2 (6 bases). This CDR3 contains 14 residues. Germline V CDR1 and CDR2: SQVTM, ANQGSEA. V lost 5 bases to trimming and J lost 5 bases, with 15 bases between them. This CDR3 is CSVRPGVRTGELFF. DNA of the CDR3: TGCAGCGTTCGCCCGGGGGTACGGACCGGGGAGCTGTTTTTT.

CDR3 coding DNA: TGTGCCAGCAGTGCGACAGGGGGCGGTTATCAGCCCCAGCATTTT. This sequence encodes CASSATGGGYQPQHF. This chain connects TRBV6-1 to TRBJ1-5, with 10 bases matching TRBD1. The CDR3 covers 15 residues. Trimming cost V 4 bases and J 5 bases; bases outside gene matches: 5. The germline V gene has CDR1 MNHNS and CDR2 SASEGT.

V and J are TRBV19 and TRBJ1-5, with 10 bases identical to TRBD1. CDR1 and CDR2 from the germline V gene are LNHDA and SQIVND (reference sequence). The ends lost 6 bases at V and 2 bases at J; junction bases unmatched: 16. The CDR3 spans 19 residues. The CDR3 DNA follows: TGTGCCAGTAGAGAACCCCGGGACAGGGGATATGGTCGCAATCAGCCCCAGCATTTT. This sequence encodes CASREPRDRGYGRNQPQHF.

The gene calls are TRBV18 and TRBJ2-5; 14 bases are a match to TRBD2. The CDR3 sequence is 18 residues long. V shed 3 bases, J shed 4 bases, and the junction held 10 bases outside the gene matches. CDR1 is KGHSH and CDR2 is LQKENI in the germline V gene. The CDR3 reads CASSPGTSGGLMGETQYF. Here the CDR3 DNA reads TGTGCCAGCTCACCCGGGACTAGCGGGGGCTTAATGGGAGAGACCCAGTACTTC.

This clone appeared a few times. The chain carries TRBV19 and TRBJ1-5, with a tentative D call TRBD1 (5 bases). This CDR3 has 15 amino acids. The ends were cut back, 3 bases at V and 2 bases at J, with 11 bases in the middle. CDR1 and CDR2 from the germline V gene are LNHDA and SQIVND (reference sequence). CDR3 bases: TGTGCCAGTAGTATCCGGGGGTCTGGCAATCAGCCCCAGCATTTT. It specifies CASSIRGSGNQPQHF.

V and J are TRBV21-1 and TRBJ1-3; the DNA was not compared with TRBD1, the D call given in the table. TRBV21-1 is classified as a pseudogene. The CDR3 extends over 15 amino acids. The CDR3 region is CASSAGQASGNTIYF. The CDR3 DNA follows: TGTGCCAGCAGCGCGGGACAGGCCTCTGGAAACACCATATATTTT.

A few counts support this clone. The chain links TRBV28 to TRBJ2-5; D gene unclear. The CDR3 is 11 amino acids. The germline V and J ends were trimmed by 6 bases and 1 base, with 3 bases remaining between them. From germline, CDR1 is MDHEN and CDR2 SYDVKM. The CDR3: CASSSQETQYF. CDR3 bases: TGTGCCAGCAGCAGCCAAGAGACCCAGTACTTC.

The chain is built from TRBV18 and TRBJ1-1; 8 nucleotides match TRBD1. With V trimmed by 5 bases and J by 5 bases, 4 bases remained unmatched. Germline CDR1 KGHSH, CDR2 LQKENI. The CDR3 loop spans 13 amino acids. Written as DNA, the CDR3 is TGTGCCAGCTCAGTCGACAGGGGTACTGAAGCTTTCTTT. Translated: CASSVDRGTEAFF.

The J gene is TRBJ1-2, the V gene TRBV6-1, with 7 bases fitting TRBD1. Germline V gene sequence: CDR1 MNHNS, CDR2 SASEGT. The CDR3 sequence is 14 residues long. The V and J ends lost 4 bases and 6 bases, in that order; junction bases with no gene match: 8. Written as DNA, the CDR3 is TGTGCCAGCAGTGTCCACAGGGGCCAGAATGGCTACACCTTC. This codes for CASSVHRGQNGYTF.

The sample holds a few counts of this clone. The chain recombines TRBV19 with TRBJ2-3, with D tentatively TRBD2 (6 bases). V dropped 5 bases and J dropped 3 bases, with 12 bases sitting between them. Germline loops: CDR1 LNHDA, CDR2 SQIVND (reference sequence). This CDR3 comprises 14 residues. The CDR3: CASSESAGTDTQYF. The CDR3 DNA follows: TGTGCCAGTAGTGAGTCTGCGGGGACAGATACGCAGTATTTT.

This chain uses TRBV18 with TRBJ1-5; D may be TRBD1 (5 bases). There are 14 residues in the CDR3. In germline, CDR1 is KGHSH, CDR2 LQKENI. V was pared by 3 bases and J by 6 bases, with 12 bases between. The CDR3 bases are TGTGCCAGCTCACCGGGGCAGGGAAGTCAGCCCCAGCATTTT. Amino acids: CASSPGQGSQPQHF.

V is TRBV7-2 and J is TRBJ2-7, with 9 bases aligning to TRBD1. The V and J ends lost 4 bases and 6 bases, in that order; junction bases with no gene match: 10. The CDR3 extends over 15 amino acids. Germline CDR1 is SGHTA and CDR2 is FQGNSA. The CDR3 DNA sequence: TGTGCCAGCAGCTGGGATCCGGGACAGGGCGGCGAGCAGTACTTC. Translating it yields CASSWDPGQGGEQYF.

This clone was found a few times. This chain links TRBV10-3 with TRBJ1-3; D perhaps matches TRBD1 (6 bases). CDR3 length: 12 amino acids. Between the trimmed V and J ends, which lost 11 bases and 2 bases, there was a span of 10 bases. Germline V gene data show CDR1 as ENHRY and CDR2 as SYGVKD. The CDR3 sequence is CASSGAGNTIYF. Written as DNA, the CDR3 is TGTGCCTCTTCAGGGGCTGGAAACACCATATATTTT.

CDR3 region: CASSPQAVLGVGYTF. For the CDR3, the DNA is TGCGCCAGCAGCCCACAAGCGGTTCTGGGAGTGGGCTACACCTTC. J is TRBJ1-2 and V is TRBV4-1; unclear D gene. The CDR3 consists of 15 residues. Trimming left V 4 bases short and J 8 bases short, with 20 bases between. Germline V gene lookup returns CDR1 MGHRA and CDR2 YSYEKL.

This clone was observed a few times. The chain couples TRBV4-2 to TRBJ1-2; no firm D call. CDR1 is LGHNA and CDR2 is YNFKEQ in the germline V gene. V lost 4 bases to trimming and J lost 0 bases, with 15 bases between them. The CDR3 covers 16 residues. CDR3: CASSPAEGLANYGYTF. Written as DNA, the CDR3 is TGTGCCAGCAGCCCGGCAGAGGGATTAGCTAACTATGGCTACACCTTC.

The chain employs TRBV5-1 and TRBJ2-7, with TRBD2 identical over 7 bases. After removal of 4 bases from V and 3 bases from J, the junction contained 10 bases not matched to a gene. Germline V gene data show CDR1 as SGHRS and CDR2 as YFSETQ. The CDR3 loop spans 15 amino acids. The DNA for the CDR3 is TGCGCCAGCAGCCCTTGGGAGGGGCGAGGCTACGAGCAGTACTTC. It encodes CASSPWEGRGYEQYF.

The chain recombines TRBV5-4 with TRBJ2-4; 7 bases line up with TRBD2. The CDR3 consists of 14 residues. Germline V gives CDR1 SGHNT, CDR2 YYREEE (reference sequence). V was clipped by 3 bases and J by 9 bases; unmatched bases: 9. CDR3 residues: CASSWEGRDGIQYF. The CDR3 nucleotides are TGTGCCAGCAGCTGGGAGGGCAGGGATGGCATTCAGTACTTC.

This rearrangement joins TRBV5-6 to TRBJ2-2, with TRBD1 as a possible D gene (5 bases). CDR3 length: 16 amino acids. V gave up 2 bases and J gave up 2 bases, with 13 bases separating them. CDR1 and CDR2 from the germline V gene are SGHDT and YYEEEE. The chain's CDR3 is CASSFMGQTNTGELFF. Written as DNA, the CDR3 is TGTGCCAGCAGCTTCATGGGGCAGACCAACACCGGGGAGCTGTTTTTT.

The CDR3 region is CASSSWTGGDEKLFF. The DNA for the CDR3 is TGTGCCAGCAGCTCCTGGACAGGGGGCGATGAAAAACTGTTTTTT. The chain employs TRBV7-2 and TRBJ1-4; the match to TRBD1 covers 11 bases. Germline V lookup: CDR1 SGHTA, CDR2 FQGNSA. Losses at the gene ends were 4 bases for V and 6 bases for J; bases not matched to a gene: 4. There are 15 residues in the CDR3.

The chain has TRBV7-3 and TRBJ2-2; no firm D call. The CDR3 runs to 15 residues. Germline loops: CDR1 SGHTA, CDR2 FQGTGA. Trimming left V 5 bases short and J 5 bases short, with 15 bases between. The CDR3 loop is CASSPNSGMTGELFF. The CDR3 DNA reads as TGTGCCAGCAGCCCTAACAGTGGAATGACCGGGGAGCTGTTTTTT.

This chain links TRBV5-8 with TRBJ1-2; 7 nucleotides match TRBD1. Germline CDR1 SGHTS, CDR2 YDEGEE. The CDR3 has 14 residues. V was pared by 4 bases and J by 1 base, with 4 bases of the junction left unmatched. The CDR3 region is CASSLGQINYGYTF. CDR3 DNA sequence: TGTGCCAGCAGCCTGGGACAGATTAACTATGGCTACACCTTC.